This entry lists 29 T cell receptor beta chains sequenced from one sample in a study of metastatic and nonmetastatic thyroid tumors. TCRdb redid the clone calls on the PCR reads using MiXCR. The sample holds 20,000 or so clones, approximately 29% seen once. Among the patients, none had received any treatment before thyroid surgery. The material sequenced was adjacent normal tissue. These receptors were obtained from a female donor with papillary thyroid cancer or a benign thyroid nodule (not recorded which). Some clones in this sample may be carry-over from other donors' samples.

V and J are TRBV7-3 and TRBJ1-6; D is unclear. The CDR3 has 14 residues. Trimming removed 1 base at V and 11 bases at J, with 12 bases between. The germline gives CDR1 SGHTA, CDR2 FQGTGA. The CDR3 sequence: CASSLRPRDTPLHF. In DNA form, the CDR3 reads TGTGCCAGCAGCTTAAGACCTCGGGATACACCCCTCCACTTT.

This clone showed up just a few times. V usage is TRBV6-1 and J usage is TRBJ1-5; 9 bases align to TRBD1. Losses at the gene ends were 5 bases for V and 10 bases for J; bases not matched to a gene: 6. The CDR3 consists of 13 residues. The germline V gene has CDR1 MNHNS and CDR2 SASEGT. The CDR3 loop is CASSSRDREPQHF. CDR3 DNA sequence: TGTGCCAGCAGTTCCCGGGACAGGGAACCCCAGCATTTT.

This clone was found once. The rearrangement joins TRBV20-1 to TRBJ2-1, with D hard to call. V was cut by 2 bases and J by 4 bases, with 18 bases left in between. Germline CDR1 is DFQATT and CDR2 is SNEGSKA (reference sequence). The CDR3 has 16 residues. CDR3 DNA: TGCAGTGCTAGACCTAGGATAGTTCGGCATTACAATGAGCAGTTCTTC. Encoded protein: CSARPRIVRHYNEQFF.

The chain has TRBV2 and TRBJ2-2, with D perhaps TRBD2 (5 bases). The CDR3 extends over 16 amino acids. The ends were cut back, 5 bases at V and 1 base at J, with 14 bases in the middle. Germline loops: CDR1 SNHLY, CDR2 FYNNEI. CDR3 in amino acids: CASSRFGIQNTGELFF. The CDR3 DNA is TGTGCCAGCAGTCGGTTCGGGATACAGAACACCGGGGAGCTGTTTTTT.

This clone is termed medium-sized. The chain joins TRBV27 to TRBJ2-2, with 9 bases that match TRBD1. This CDR3 comprises 15 residues. Losses at the gene ends were 6 bases for V and 1 base for J; bases not matched to a gene: 3. The germline CDR1 and CDR2 sequences are MNHEY and SMNVEV (reference sequence). The CDR3 coding sequence is TGTGCCAGCAGGCTGGGACAGGGGAACACCGGGGAGCTGTTTTTT. It codes for CASRLGQGNTGELFF.

This clone was seen repeatedly, ten times or more. The CDR3 DNA reads TGCAGTGCTAGAGGGCCGTACGAGCAGTACTTC. Translation gives CSARGPYEQYF. The chain joins TRBV20-1 to TRBJ2-7; D is uncertain. V lost 1 base and J 4 bases, leaving 5 bases between the germline ends. The CDR3 is 11 residues long. Germline V gene sequence: CDR1 DFQATT, CDR2 SNEGSKA (reference sequence).

This clone was counted at least ten times. The sample contains more than one DNA sequence encoding this CDR3. CDR3 loop: CASSLGLGLDTQYF. As DNA, the CDR3 is TGCGCCAGCAGCTTAGGTCTCGGGTTAGATACGCAGTATTTT. The rearrangement joins TRBV5-1 to TRBJ2-3; unclear D gene. This CDR3 comprises 14 residues. Per germline, CDR1 SGHRS and CDR2 YFSETQ. Trimming pared 2 bases from V and 5 bases from J, leaving 12 bases between.

At least ten counts were recorded for this clone. This sequence joins TRBV7-8 and TRBJ2-2; TRBD1 or TRBD2 may be the D gene (7 bases each). CDR1 and CDR2 from the germline V gene are SGHVS and FQNEAQ. The ends were cut back, 5 bases at V and 1 base at J, with 11 bases in the middle. This CDR3 has 15 amino acids. The chain's CDR3 is CASSARGGNTGELFF. The CDR3 bases are TGTGCCAGCAGCGCCAGGGGGGGGAACACCGGGGAGCTGTTTTTT. The variable domain in full, with the rest retrieved from reference TRBV7-8 and TRBJ2-2, is GAGVSQSPRYKVAKRGQDVALRCDPISGHVSLFWYQQALGQGPEFLTYFQNEAQLDKSGLPSDRFFAERPEGSVSTLKIQRTQQEDSAVYLCASSARGGNTGELFFGEGSRLTVL.

This clone was counted at least ten times. V and J are TRBV3-1 and TRBJ1-5; maybe TRBD1 (6 bases). Trimming shortened V by 4 bases and J by 4 bases, and 8 bases separated the two germline ends. The CDR3 extends over 13 amino acids. The germline CDR1 and CDR2 sequences are LGHDT and YNNKEL (reference sequence). The CDR3 region has the DNA TGTGCCAGCAGCCCCACAGGGAATCAGCCCCAGCATTTT. Its translation is CASSPTGNQPQHF.

This clone was seen more than once but under ten times. This rearrangement joins TRBV6-1 to TRBJ1-5; TRBD1 matches 8 bases. CDR1 is MNHNS, CDR2 SASEGT, per germline. Trimming took 5 bases from V and 5 from J; bases not matched to a gene: 11. This CDR3 has 16 amino acids. The DNA for the CDR3 is TGTGCCAGCAGTCTTAGGACAGGGTCACCCTATCAGCCCCAGCATTTT. Translation gives CASSLRTGSPYQPQHF.

In the case of this clone: A junction boundary mismatches the germline segment, possibly from a read error. Other DNA sequences in the sample encode the same CDR3. CDR3 nucleotides: TGTGCCAGCAGCCCTGACGGACAGGGAAACGCCATATATTTT. Protein: CASSPDGQGNAIYF. The rearrangement joins TRBV19 to TRBJ1-3; the match to TRBD1 covers 8 bases. Germline V CDR1 and CDR2: LNHDA, SQIVND (reference sequence). This CDR3 comprises 14 residues.

This clone was counted many times. The rearrangement links TRBV24-1 to TRBJ2-2; D perhaps matches TRBD1 (6 bases). Germline CDR1 is KGHDR and CDR2 is SFDVKD. V dropped 0 bases and J dropped 6 bases, with 22 bases sitting between them. This CDR3 has 19 residues. The CDR3, as DNA: TGTGCCACCAGTGATTTGCCCCAGTGGGACAATAAAGGGTCCGGGGAGCTGTTTTTT. It encodes CATSDLPQWDNKGSGELFF.

This clone was found a few times. As DNA, the CDR3 is TGTGCCACCCCCAGTAGGGGGGGCCGATGGTATAATTCACCCCTCCACTTT. It is translated as CATPSRGGRWYNSPLHF. This chain links TRBV27 with TRBJ1-6, with D possibly being TRBD1 (6 bases). Trimming took 10 bases from V and 4 from J, leaving 23 bases between them. This CDR3 has 17 residues. Germline V gene data show CDR1 as MNHEY and CDR2 as SMNVEV (reference sequence).

In DNA, the CDR3 is TGCGCCAGCAGCCCCGGGCGGGGGGGCATTAGCACAGATACGCAGTATTTT. This gives the protein CASSPGRGGISTDTQYF. The chain employs TRBV5-1 and TRBJ2-3; 9 positions agree with TRBD2. Germline trimming cut 4 bases from V and 0 bases from J; bases unmatched to any gene: 9. The CDR3 runs to 17 residues. The germline V gene encodes CDR1 SGHRS and CDR2 YFSETQ.

Concerning this clone itself: The germline gene is not matched at one end of the junction; a read error may be the cause. This chain joins TRBV19 and TRBJ2-2, with D tentatively TRBD2 (5 bases). This CDR3 is built from 15 residues. From germline, CDR1 is LNHDA and CDR2 SQIVND (reference sequence). The CDR3 loop reads CASSRVEANSGEPFF. The CDR3 region has the DNA TGTGCCAGTAGTAGAGTTGAGGCAAACTCCGGGGAGCCGTTTTTT.

This chain connects TRBV6-1 to TRBJ1-1; weak D call: TRBD1 (5 bases). The CDR3 runs to 14 residues. Trimming took off 10 bases at V and 2 bases at J, with 17 bases between the two ends. Germline V gives CDR1 MNHNS, CDR2 SASEGT. The CDR3 DNA reads as TGTGCCATCCTGAACAGGTTCTTTAACACTGAAGCTTTCTTT. Encoded protein: CAILNRFFNTEAFF.

A few counts support this clone. The chain couples TRBV11-2 to TRBJ2-1; D perhaps matches TRBD2 (5 bases). V was clipped by 1 base and J by 8 bases, with 18 bases between them. The CDR3 has 16 residues. The V gene's germline CDR1 is SGHAT and CDR2 FQNNGV. This CDR3 is CASSLVSTFAGDEQFF. As DNA, the CDR3 is TGTGCCAGCAGCTTAGTTTCTACGTTCGCGGGCGATGAGCAGTTCTTC.

This chain joins TRBV30 and TRBJ2-7, with D possibly TRBD1 on 7 matching bases. Germline V gene data show CDR1 as GTSNPN and CDR2 as SVGIG (reference sequence). V shed 5 bases and J shed 3 bases, with 20 bases lying between them. This CDR3 has 15 amino acids. The chain's CDR3 is CAWGRVAGGLYEQYF. The CDR3 DNA reads as TGTGCCTGGGGGAGAGTGGCAGGGGGGCTCTACGAGCAGTACTTC.

V and J are TRBV11-2 and TRBJ2-2, with 8 bases aligning to TRBD2. V was clipped by 1 base and J by 8 bases; unmatched bases: 12. CDR3 length: 17 residues. Germline CDR1 reads SGHAT; CDR2 reads FQNNGV. CDR3 coding DNA: TGTGCCAGCAGCTTAGTGTCGGGAAGCGGGAGCACTGGGGAGCTGTTTTTT. It encodes CASSLVSGSGSTGELFF. The variable domain in full, completed from reference TRBV11-2 and TRBJ2-2, reads EAGVAQSPRYKIIEKRQSVAFWCNPISGHATLYWYQQILGQGPKLLIQFQNNGVVDDSQLPKDRFSAERLKGVDSTLKIQPAKLEDSAVYLCASSLVSGSGSTGELFFGEGSRLTVL.

This clone was observed at least ten times. The chain employs TRBV19 and TRBJ1-4; D not certain. The CDR3 is 12 amino acids. V was pared by 6 bases and J by 4 bases, with 6 bases between. Germline V gene lookup returns CDR1 LNHDA and CDR2 SQIVND (reference sequence). The CDR3 is CASSLLNEKLFF. CDR3 coding DNA: TGTGCCAGTAGCCTCCTTAATGAAAAACTGTTTTTT.

Remarks on this clone: The junction does not match germline at one end; this may be a read error. The rearrangement uses TRBV6-2 or TRBV6-3 and TRBJ1-1; the D is unclear. Germline CDR1 is MNHEY and CDR2 is SVGEGT. The CDR3 contains 15 residues. This chain's CDR3 is CAISGELEPNTEAFF. The CDR3 DNA reads TGTGCCATCAGTGGGGAGCTGGAGCCGAACACTGAAGCTTTCTTT.

This chain connects TRBV6-2 or TRBV6-3 to TRBJ2-2, with 12 bases lining up with TRBD2. Germline assignment: CDR1 MNHEY and CDR2 SVGEGT. V dropped 6 bases and J dropped 5; count of bases not matched to a gene: 16. There are 19 residues in the CDR3. This CDR3 reads CASRSDRQTSGSWTGELFF. The CDR3 DNA sequence: TGTGCCAGCAGATCGGACAGGCAGACTAGCGGGAGTTGGACCGGGGAGCTGTTTTTT.

This clone was seen more than once but under ten times. V gene TRBV6-2 or TRBV6-3 combines with J gene TRBJ1-2, with 8 bases matching TRBD1. The V gene end was trimmed by 5 bases and the J gene end by 1 base; junction bases not matched to a gene: 9. The CDR3 has 16 residues. CDR1 and CDR2 from the germline V gene are MNHEY and SVGEGT. Here the CDR3 DNA reads TGTGCCAGCAGTCCCACCCAGGGGGCCTTTAACTATGGCTACACCTTC. Translated: CASSPTQGAFNYGYTF.

This clone was detected only a few times. The chain uses TRBV27 and TRBJ2-3; D call uncertain. The CDR3 sequence is 14 residues long. V was pared by 11 bases and J by 7 bases, with 22 bases between. The germline CDR1 and CDR2 sequences are MNHEY and SMNVEV (reference sequence). The CDR3 spells CAVKSPSKGNTQYF. The CDR3 region has the DNA TGTGCCGTCAAGTCCCCCTCCAAAGGGAATACGCAGTATTTT.

The chain combines TRBV6-1 with TRBJ2-1; the match to TRBD2 covers 13 bases. The CDR3 spans 15 residues. Losses at the gene ends were 4 bases for V and 7 bases for J; bases not matched to a gene: 4. The germline V gene encodes CDR1 MNHNS and CDR2 SASEGT. The CDR3 sequence: CASSGTSGRFNEQFF. As DNA, the CDR3 is TGTGCCAGCAGTGGGACTAGCGGGAGATTTAATGAGCAGTTCTTC.

This clone occurred a few times. The chain links TRBV20-1 to TRBJ2-1, with TRBD2 matching 8 bases. V lost 3 bases and J lost 4; bases outside the gene matches: 8. Germline CDR1 DFQATT, CDR2 SNEGSKA (reference sequence). The CDR3 extends over 15 amino acids. The CDR3 DNA sequence: TGCAGTGCTAGTATCGTGGCTAGCGGGTACAATGAGCAGTTCTTC. Translated, it gives CSASIVASGYNEQFF.

The sample holds many counts of this clone. A much larger clone sits a single nucleotide away, making a read error possible. V and J are TRBV2 and TRBJ1-2; no clear D. The CDR3 contains 11 residues. Germline V CDR1 and CDR2: SNHLY, FYNNEI. CDR3 loop: CASAVNDGYTF. CDR3 nucleotide sequence: TGTGCCAGCGCGGTTAACGATGGCTACACCTTC.

By share of the sample, this clone is medium-sized. This chain uses TRBV30 with TRBJ2-7; D gene unclear. V was shortened by 7 bases and J by 1 base, with 8 bases between the two germline ends. The CDR3 covers 11 residues. The V gene's germline CDR1 is GTSNPN and CDR2 SVGIG (reference sequence). As DNA, the CDR3 is TGTGCCTCTCGTTCATCCTACGAGCAGTACTTC. Encoded protein: CASRSSYEQYF.

CDR3 sequence (DNA): TGTGCCAGCTGGGGAGGGGGCTCTGGAAACACCATATATTTT. Translated, it gives CASWGGGSGNTIYF. The rearrangement links TRBV6-1 to TRBJ1-3, with D possibly being TRBD1 (6 bases). Trimming removed 8 bases from V and 0 bases from J, with 11 bases in between. Germline CDR1 reads MNHNS; CDR2 reads SASEGT. This CDR3 is 14 amino acids long.